This entry features one T cell receptor beta chain sequence. Its cognate antigen is unknown. This sample is part of a study of T cell responses to AZD1222 COVID-19 vaccine. The length of the CDR3 is 13 residues. Germline loops: CDR1 LNHDA, CDR2 SQIVND (reference sequence). V shed 8 bases, J shed 5 bases, and the junction held 8 bases outside the gene matches. Produced via immunoSEQ multiplex PCR; TCRdb's table is partial and in-frame only. The profile shows around 99,000 clones, roughly 90% of them singletons. General observations from the study: Without day 14 samples, only post-peak T cell repertoires were studied.

The sequences come from peripheral blood, collected on day 0 of MenACWY control vaccination. The source is an adult in good health. This chain uses TRBV19 with TRBJ2-7, with 8 positions matching TRBD1. CDR3: CASAGTGLNEQYF. The CDR3, as DNA: TGTGCCAGTGCGGGGACAGGACTGAACGAGCAGTACTTC.